This T cell receptor beta chain came from a study of neoadjuvant anti-PD-1 for oral cavity cancer. Cohort: HPV-negative, locally advanced oral cavity squamous cell carcinoma patients. TCRdb keeps only in-frame clones here, not all; method: immunoSEQ multiplex PCR. Here the sample spans 6,500 to 8,500 clones, 48% being singletons. CDR3 length: 16 residues. The J segment lost 7 bases and the V segment lost 3 bases, leaving 13 bases of the junction unmatched. Per germline, CDR1 SGHRS and CDR2 YFSETQ. The sequence derives from a person aged 40 to 85 with oral cavity squamous cell carcinoma. The starting material was tumor tissue, obtained before nivolumab (anti-PD-1) treatment. The chain employs TRBV5-1 and TRBJ2-1, with 7 bases lining up with TRBD2. In DNA, the CDR3 is TGCGCCAGCAGCTCCCTTGGCGCGGGAGATTTGAATGAGCAGTTCTTC. Translated: CASSSLGAGDLNEQFF.